The entry below gives a single TCR beta chain sequence along with its context. What it binds is unknown. There are 16 residues in the CDR3. V was cut by 0 bases and J by 12 bases, with 23 bases left in between. Germline CDR1 and CDR2: SQVTM and ANQGSEA. This sample is part of a study of Tregs in tolerant kidney transplant recipients. Study conclusions and caveats: Biological reproducibility was not directly addressed, but technical replication error appeared minimal. The small number of patients limits these findings pending further validation. The most relevant donor-specific Treg TCRbeta repertoire apparently came from expansion with activated donor B cells.

CD4+CD25+CD127- Tregs, CD4+CD25- non-Tregs, CD4 and CD8 cells were sorted. This table comes from immunoSEQ multiplex PCR, and its TCRdb copy is limited to in-frame clones, with some not included. Here the sample spans 85,000 to 95,000 clones, around 94% being singletons. The sequencing input was CD8+ T cells from blood. This TCR came from a human donor in good health. The genes are TRBV29-1 and TRBJ1-4, with D perhaps TRBD1 (6 bases). The chain's CDR3 is CSVEDRGNSVVRQLFF. The CDR3 nucleotides read TGCAGCGTTGAAGATAGGGGGAACAGCGTGGTAAGGCAACTGTTTTTT.